The entry below describes one T cell receptor beta chain. No cognate antigen has been identified for it. No base qualities exist here, and no much larger clone lies one base off it. The cohort comprised around 700 healthy bone marrow donors. All cohort members were sampled while nominally healthy, although unrecorded immune exposures were likely present. CMV serostatus was positive for almost 300 and negative for about half of the roughly 700 cohort members, and was not recorded for this donor. Every donor gave a peripheral blood sample, and the peripheral blood mononuclear cells from that sample were used for TCR beta sequencing. Genomic DNA extraction from the blood cell samples was performed with the Qiagen DNeasy Blood Extraction Kit. Receptors were amplified or captured by the immunoSEQ multiplex PCR assay. For the multiplex PCR, a mixture combining 60 forward primers for TCR Vbeta segments and 13 reverse primers for TCR Jbeta segments was used. Amplification of the CDR3 region of rearranged TCR beta genes was performed with a multiplex PCR assay on genomic DNA. Amplified TCR beta libraries were sequenced as 87-base-pair reads on the Illumina HiSeq System. The original pipeline was this. Across the 640 or so repertoires, a later analysis counted tens of millions of unique TCR beta chains, 9.5 million to 12 million of which were shared by at least two donors. Raw reads were error-corrected and collapsed into unique sequences by a nearest-neighbor algorithm in which closely related sequences were merged to remove PCR and sequencing errors. Alignment of CDR3 sequences to IMGT reference sequences was used to assign V, D and J gene segments. For a sequence to be retained, at least a six-nucleotide match to both a V gene segment and a J gene segment was required. A rearrangement was called productive if the CDR3 had no stop codons and remained in frame with V and J, and every other rearrangement was called non-productive. Following IMGT convention, CDR3 was defined as the stretch from the second conserved V-encoded cysteine to the conserved J-encoded phenylalanine. In an earlier analysis of 587 of the donors, sequences lacking an unambiguous match to a single V gene segment were excluded. In an earlier analysis of several hundred of the donors, V segments were called functional above 56.7% productive rearrangements and were called segregating when the between-donor standard deviation exceeded 5%. A statistical classification framework was built to diagnose cytomegalovirus status from the catalog of TCR beta chain sequences. V and J gene assignment, in a later analysis, came from comparing TCR nucleotide sequences with IMGT/GENE-DB human TR gene sequences. Using the TCRdist pipeline, a later analysis assigned CDR3 sequences along with most-parsimonious VDJ recombination scenarios. In a later analysis, each TCR beta chain was defined by its CDR3 amino acid sequence together with its V-gene family, and reads without a unique V-gene family were excluded. A later analysis removed roughly 590 highly shared, low-generation-probability nucleotide sequences to deal with suspected cross-contamination and a sequencing artifact. For each public chain, a later analysis derived a clonal expansion index from normalized ranks of inferred template counts within each repertoire. In a later analysis, generation probabilities were computed with a VDJ recombination model fitted to out-of-frame rearrangements, and the resulting probabilities were checked against IGoR. Hypergeometric tests were used in a later analysis to score TCR-TCR, TCR-HLA and TCR-CMV co-occurrence, with a repertoire-size bias correction applied to the TCR pairs. In a later analysis, false discovery rates were estimated by permuting HLA or CMV assignments 20 times. In a later analysis, co-occurring TCRs were grouped using DBSCAN, with TCRdist sequence similarity added in when clustering inside HLA-allele-positive subsets. Co-occurrence clustering excluded repertoires with fewer than 30,000 or more than 120,000 public chains, plus five with anomalous nucleotide sharing. The table comes from immuneACCESS by way of TCRdb, which keeps in-frame sequences with V and J called. Part of the clones is missing from these tables; in studies checked, under half for an unresolved V gene and the rest for unknown reasons. That table supplies the V and J calls and clone size; D and trimming were determined from the DNA. This sample comprises over 200,000 clones, 85% of them detected only once. Of the sample, 1% to 1.5% is held by the ten largest clones.

The germline V gene (reference sequence) specifies SEHNR as CDR1 and FQNEAQ as CDR2. The trim is 0 bases for V and 4 bases for J, with a gap of 6 bases between the germline ends. Counted from cysteine to phenylalanine, this CDR3 has 14 amino acids. Left in the record is the CDR3 DNA by itself, 42 bases read in frame from the first base. The data are from a study of cytomegalovirus exposure and HLA in healthy donors (dated by TCRdb to the late 2010s). Looking at the study overall: According to an earlier analysis of 587 of the donors, 200 million or so T cells yielded roughly 110 million unique TCR beta sequences and 276 Gb of sequence data. An early release that covered roughly 600 HLA-typed donors contained approximately 300 gigabases of sequencing data and about 93 million unique TCR sequences. The genetic ancestry cluster associated with self-reported Caucasian donors included 70% to 85% of the roughly 390 genotyped donors. The study was designed to test whether signatures of past pathogen exposure could be identified by cataloging public T cell receptors. Using immunosequencing, the study profiled T cell repertoires from fewer than 700 subjects and related those repertoires to cytomegalovirus serostatus. Besides the first cohort of approximately 670 subjects, a separate validation cohort made up of 120 different subjects was used. To predict cytomegalovirus infection status, the study brought together high-throughput TCR immunosequencing, statistical association of individual TCRs with disease status, and machine learning. To study patterns of TCR occurrence, a later analysis re-analyzed previously published TCR beta repertoires from 700 or so donors and added high-resolution HLA genotyping. Rather than using new phenotypic data, the later analysis identified candidate immune exposures from TCR beta sequences and from how often those sequences occurred across donors. An earlier analysis of 450 to 750 of the donors used high-throughput TCR beta sequencing to judge whether each TCR beta V gene segment behaved as functional or pseudogenic. Donor age, sex, ethnicity and CMV serostatus were compiled together with the repertoire data. A later genetic analysis used genome-wide SNP genotypes for about 65% of the 666 donors, treating that subset as a discovery cohort. Every repertoire in the discovery cohort had been generated on one and the same sequencing platform. HLA typing included class I and class II loci at four-digit resolution. Typing coverage differed by locus: A, B, C, DRB1 and DQB1 were typed in roughly 620-630 donors, DQA1 in 500 to 550, DPA1 in 600 to 610, and DPB1 in 400 to 490. Four to six DR-DQ haplotypes were handled as single units for association and clustering because linkage in the cohort was strong. Among about 410 genotyped donors of the cohort, an average of roughly 230,000 unique TCR beta nucleotide sequences was sequenced per donor, of which about 19% were non-productive.

What the authors observed across the whole study: A few of the identified cytomegalovirus-associated TCR beta chains were confirmed in vitro to be specific for cytomegalovirus antigens. Correlated functional status among segregating V segments might reflect linkage disequilibrium, but an unknown experimental factor could not be ruled out. A further reported finding was that TCR beta sequences accurately predicted the HLA-A and HLA-B alleles for most subjects in the first cohort. Most CMV-associated TCR beta chains appeared to be HLA-restricted in a later analysis, and the HLA associations seemed to be driven largely by CMV exposure. The cohort was sequenced for TCR beta chains only, and without alpha or paired-chain data the features that could be detected were limited. Because the 87-base-pair reads could not distinguish some IMGT-functional V segments, including TRBV6-2 and TRBV6-3, those segments were excluded. Because HLA typing was unavailable for some donors at each locus, only the typed subset was used in association tests. Specific HLA alleles were associated with around 18,000 TCR beta sequences at a false discovery rate of 0.05 in a later analysis. Immune exposure information for the cohort was limited to CMV serostatus. Roughly uniform sequencing depth across donors was assumed in presence/absence analyses, although this assumption may not hold. According to a later analysis, parvovirus B19, influenza, CMV and Epstein-Barr virus appeared linked to several top co-occurrence clusters. A later analysis found that TCR association rates varied across HLA loci, with DRB1 alleles showing the most associated TCRs and HLA-C alleles the fewest. A group of highly shared sequence variants was considered likely to be a technical artifact of the sequencing pipeline. Compared with equally common non-associated chains, HLA-associated TCR beta chains in a later analysis were more clonally expanded and had lower generation probabilities. Because counts were too low, 15 to 20 rarely observed V segments, including chromosome 9 orphons, were excluded from the earlier analysis of 587 of the donors. In an earlier analysis of about 550 of the donors, most TCR beta V segments were observed in productive rearrangements about 90% or about 30% of the time, broadly matching IMGT annotations. When HLA alleles, especially DR and DQ, strongly co-occurred, attributing TCR associations to individual alleles was difficult. The authors suggested that the approach could potentially be extended to other disease states and immunological phenotypes. The study listed over 150 TCR beta chains as associated with cytomegalovirus. An association between a missense DCLRE1C variant and V-gene and J-gene trimming of TCR beta chains was found in a later genetic analysis and replicated in an independent cohort. In a later genetic analysis, fewer N-insertions in productive TCRs were reported among donors in an Asian-associated ancestry cluster than the roughly 700-donor mean. Most TCR sequences were seen in very few donors, while some public TCRs were found in many individuals. The classifier was reported to diagnose cytomegalovirus status with high specificity and sensitivity in both the original and validation cohorts.

The TCR originated in a human donor in good health. The sample taken for sequencing was PBMCs. The sequence links TRBV7-9 to TRBJ2-2, with no confident D gene call. The bases are TGTGCCAGCAGCTTAGCCCGACTCACCGGGGAGCTGTTTTTT. The encoded protein is CASSLARLTGELFF.